This entry lists 21 T cell receptor beta chains sequenced from one sample in a study of blood T cell repertoires in COVID-19. Clones were read by immunoSEQ multiplex PCR, and TCRdb kept only the in-frame ones, dropping some. The table includes around 100,000 clones, approximately 80% detected once. The sequencing input was peripheral blood. These receptors were collected from a woman in her 70s with acute or convalescent COVID-19.

This rearrangement joins TRBV19 to TRBJ2-1, with 7 bases identical to TRBD1. From germline, CDR1 is LNHDA and CDR2 SQIVND (reference sequence). This CDR3 region has 14 residues. After removal of 3 bases from V and 7 bases from J, the junction contained 6 bases not matched to a gene. CDR3 amino acids: CASSMVQGRNEQFF. The CDR3 coding sequence is TGTGCCAGTAGTATGGTACAGGGGAGAAATGAGCAGTTCTTC. Using reference TRBV19 and TRBJ2-1 for the parts outside the CDR3, the full variable domain is DGGITQSPKYLFRKEGQNVTLSCEQNLNHDAMYWYRQDPGQGLRLIYYSQIVNDFQKGDIAEGYSVSREKKESFPLTVTSAQKNPTAFYLCASSMVQGRNEQFFGPGTRLTVL.

The rearrangement links TRBV4-2 to TRBJ2-7; TRBD1 matches at 8 bases. V dropped 0 bases and J dropped 1; count of bases not matched to a gene: 2. Germline values: CDR1 LGHNA, CDR2 YNFKEQ. This CDR3 spans 15 amino acids. CDR3 loop: CASSQDQGASYEQYF. Here the CDR3 DNA reads TGTGCCAGCAGCCAAGATCAGGGGGCTTCCTACGAGCAGTACTTC.

The rearrangement uses TRBV30 and TRBJ1-2; no definite D call. Germline V gene data show CDR1 as GTSNPN and CDR2 as SVGIG (reference sequence). V lost 0 bases to trimming and J lost 6 bases, with 8 bases between them. This CDR3 has 12 amino acids. The CDR3 bases are TGTGCCTGGAGTGTACATAGCGATGGCTACACCTTC. Its translation: CAWSVHSDGYTF.

The rearrangement uses TRBV3-1 (or the pseudogene TRBV3-2) and TRBJ1-5; TRBD1 matches at 8 bases. The CDR3 has 15 amino acids. Trimming took 0 bases from V and 3 from J; bases not matched to a gene: 1. CDR1 and CDR2 (germline): LGHDT, YNNKEL (reference sequence). The CDR3 protein is CASSQDRGHNQPQHF. CDR3 coding DNA: TGTGCCAGCAGCCAAGACAGGGGGCACAATCAGCCCCAGCATTTT.

The genes are TRBV24-1 and TRBJ2-7; weak D call: TRBD1 (6 bases). Germline CDR1 KGHDR, CDR2 SFDVKD. Trimming removed 8 bases at V and 3 bases at J, with 13 bases between. The length of the CDR3 is 13 residues. This CDR3 reads CATKGQGNYEQYF. Written as DNA, the CDR3 is TGTGCCACCAAGGGCCAGGGGAACTACGAGCAGTACTTC.

V gene TRBV6-1 combines with J gene TRBJ1-1; no clear D. The length of the CDR3 is 14 residues. Germline lookup yields CDR1 MNHNS and CDR2 SASEGT. V lost 2 bases to trimming and J lost 1 base, with 8 bases between them. Here the CDR3 reads CASSEQHQNTEAFF. The CDR3 DNA reads as TGTGCCAGCAGTGAACAACACCAGAACACTGAAGCTTTCTTT.

The chain carries TRBV9 and TRBJ1-1, with unresolved D. V gave up 0 bases and J gave up 0 bases, with 9 bases separating them. The CDR3 is 15 residues long. Germline values: CDR1 SGDLS, CDR2 YYNGEE. The CDR3 DNA is TGTGCCAGCAGCGTAGGGTCAGTCATGAACACTGAAGCTTTCTTT. Its translation is CASSVGSVMNTEAFF.

This clone was seen only once. This chain joins TRBV10-2 and TRBJ2-7, with TRBD2 matching 9 bases. Germline CDR1 reads WSHSY; CDR2 reads SAAADI. The CDR3 consists of 14 residues. V dropped 8 bases and J dropped 3; count of bases not matched to a gene: 8. CDR3 region: CASPKASGVYEQYF. In DNA, the CDR3 is TGCGCCAGCCCGAAGGCTAGCGGGGTCTACGAGCAGTACTTC.

This chain uses TRBV20-1 with TRBJ2-1; D not certain. The germline V gene has CDR1 DFQATT and CDR2 SNEGSKA (reference sequence). Trimming removed 3 bases from V and 6 bases from J, with 18 bases in between. CDR3 length: 15 amino acids. CDR3 loop: CSASSTEAYGNEQFF. CDR3 nucleotides: TGCAGTGCTAGTTCAACCGAGGCGTACGGCAATGAGCAGTTCTTC.

The sample holds one count of this clone. V and J are TRBV12-3 or TRBV12-4 and TRBJ2-7, with D perhaps TRBD2 (6 bases). The CDR3 spans 12 residues. The germline V and J ends were trimmed by 2 bases and 6 bases, with 8 bases remaining between them. The CDR3 DNA is TGTGCCAGCAGTTTAAGGGGAGGCGAGCAGTACTTC. Translating gives CASSLRGGEQYF.

The chain carries TRBV2 and TRBJ1-5; no clear D. V was cut by 2 bases and J by 3 bases, with 11 bases left in between. The CDR3 extends over 15 amino acids. In germline, CDR1 is SNHLY, CDR2 FYNNEI. The CDR3 sequence is CASSEPSRLNQPQHF. The CDR3 nucleotides read TGTGCCAGCAGTGAACCGTCCCGTCTCAATCAGCCCCAGCATTTT.

The sample holds one count of this clone. The V call is TRBV5-1, the J call TRBJ2-3; 9 bases line up with TRBD2. There are 17 residues in the CDR3. The V gene end was trimmed by 3 bases and the J gene end by 6 bases; junction bases not matched to a gene: 14. Germline values: CDR1 SGHRS, CDR2 YFSETQ. The DNA of the CDR3 is TGCGCCAGCAGCTCGATGATAGGGGCGGGAGGGTCGGATACGCAGTATTTT. This gives the protein CASSSMIGAGGSDTQYF.

V gene TRBV2 combines with J gene TRBJ1-2; D perhaps matches TRBD1 (5 bases). The CDR3 is 13 amino acids. Per germline, CDR1 SNHLY and CDR2 FYNNEI. Trimming took off 4 bases at V and 6 bases at J, with 12 bases between the two ends. CDR3 nucleotides: TGTGCCAGCAGTGTGGGCAGGGCGGATGGCTACACCTTC. It translates to CASSVGRADGYTF.

The rearrangement joins TRBV28 to TRBJ1-5; D is possibly TRBD1 (6 bases). The CDR3 extends over 14 amino acids. V was trimmed by 7 bases and J by 0 bases, leaving 10 bases between them. Germline V gene data show CDR1 as MDHEN and CDR2 as SYDVKM. This CDR3 reads CASTTGLSNQPQHF. The CDR3 DNA reads as TGTGCCAGCACCACAGGGCTTAGCAATCAGCCCCAGCATTTT.

The chain carries TRBV28 and TRBJ2-5; TRBD1 is a possible D gene (5 bases). V gave up 5 bases and J gave up 1 base, with 8 bases separating them. The V gene's germline CDR1 is MDHEN and CDR2 SYDVKM. This CDR3 is 13 amino acids long. The CDR3 is CASSRQLQETQYF. The CDR3 DNA reads TGTGCCAGCAGTAGACAGCTCCAAGAGACCCAGTACTTC.

V usage is TRBV5-1 and J usage is TRBJ2-5; TRBD2 matches at 12 bases. CDR1 is SGHRS and CDR2 is YFSETQ in the germline V gene. This CDR3 comprises 18 residues. V shed 4 bases, J shed 2 bases, and the junction held 12 bases outside the gene matches. This CDR3 reads CASSPRLAGVRSQETQYF. Here the CDR3 DNA reads TGCGCCAGCAGCCCCAGACTAGCGGGGGTTCGTTCTCAAGAGACCCAGTACTTC.

The rearrangement links TRBV6-5 to TRBJ1-1, with a weak D call TRBD1 (5 bases). V was pared by 6 bases and J by 4 bases, with 15 bases between. The CDR3 extends over 14 amino acids. In germline, CDR1 is MNHEY, CDR2 SVGAGI. The CDR3 bases are TGTGCCAGCAGGGGATCGGGGGAGGGCACTGAAGCTTTCTTT. Its translation is CASRGSGEGTEAFF.

The chain recombines TRBV12-3 or TRBV12-4 with TRBJ1-6; D possibly corresponds to TRBD1 (5 bases). The CDR3 length is 12 residues. The ends were cut back, 10 bases at V and 7 bases at J, with 11 bases in the middle. The CDR3 spells CATGQENSPLHF. CDR3 DNA: TGTGCCACCGGACAAGAGAATTCACCCCTCCACTTT.

The chain uses TRBV3-1 (or the pseudogene TRBV3-2) and TRBJ1-5; D not certain. Trimming removed 3 bases at V and 7 bases at J, with 13 bases between. The length of the CDR3 is 14 residues. Germline V lookup: CDR1 LGHDT, CDR2 YNNKEL (reference sequence). Written as DNA, the CDR3 is TGTGCCAGCAGCCAGGGCTCCGGGATCCAGCCCCAGCATTTT. Amino acid sequence: CASSQGSGIQPQHF.

The V and J genes are TRBV30 and TRBJ2-1, with D tentatively TRBD2 (6 bases). This CDR3 region has 16 residues. CDR1 and CDR2 from the germline V gene are GTSNPN and SVGIG (reference sequence). V shed 2 bases and J shed 0 bases, with 14 bases lying between them. This CDR3 is CAWSQWGVSSYNEQFF. CDR3 in DNA: TGTGCCTGGAGTCAATGGGGGGTTAGCTCCTACAATGAGCAGTTCTTC.

This rearrangement joins TRBV14 to TRBJ2-3; TRBD2 agrees at 9 bases. Trimming took 4 bases from V and 4 from J; bases not matched to a gene: 3. This CDR3 region has 14 residues. Germline values: CDR1 SGHDN, CDR2 FVKESK. The CDR3 region is CASSPRLAADTQYF. CDR3 nucleotide sequence: TGTGCCAGCAGCCCTCGACTAGCGGCAGATACGCAGTATTTT.